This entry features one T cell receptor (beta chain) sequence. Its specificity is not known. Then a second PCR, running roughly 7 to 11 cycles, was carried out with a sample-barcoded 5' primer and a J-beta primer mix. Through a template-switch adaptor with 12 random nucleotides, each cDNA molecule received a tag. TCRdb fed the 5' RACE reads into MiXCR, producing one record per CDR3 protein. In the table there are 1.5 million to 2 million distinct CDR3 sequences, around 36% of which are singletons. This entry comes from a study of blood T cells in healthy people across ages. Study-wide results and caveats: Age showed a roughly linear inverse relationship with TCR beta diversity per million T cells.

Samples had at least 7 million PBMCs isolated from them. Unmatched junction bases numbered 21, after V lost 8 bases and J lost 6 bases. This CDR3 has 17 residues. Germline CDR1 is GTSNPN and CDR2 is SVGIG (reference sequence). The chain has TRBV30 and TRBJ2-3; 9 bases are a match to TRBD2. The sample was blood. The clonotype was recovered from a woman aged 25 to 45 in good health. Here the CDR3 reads CARTNVGSGGNLDTQYF. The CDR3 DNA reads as TGTGCCCGGACGAACGTGGGTAGCGGGGGAAACCTGGATACGCAGTATTTT.